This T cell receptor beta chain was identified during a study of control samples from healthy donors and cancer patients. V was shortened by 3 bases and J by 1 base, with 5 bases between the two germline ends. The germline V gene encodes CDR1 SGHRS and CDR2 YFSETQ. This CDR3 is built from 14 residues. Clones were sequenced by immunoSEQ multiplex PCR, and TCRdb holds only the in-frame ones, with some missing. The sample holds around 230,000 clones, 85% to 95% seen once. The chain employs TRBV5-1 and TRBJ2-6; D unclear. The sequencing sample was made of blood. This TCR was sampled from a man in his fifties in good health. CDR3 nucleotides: TGCGCCAGCAGCTATCAATCTGGGGCCAACGTCCTGACTTTC. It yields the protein CASSYQSGANVLTF.